This T cell receptor (beta chain) was sequenced in a study of identical twins' blood T cells. TCRdb re-analysed the 5' RACE reads in MiXCR, keeping a single row per CDR3 protein. The sample includes around 380,000 distinct CDR3 sequences, roughly 27% of them seen just once. About this clonotype itself: Antigen: not known.

Between the trimmed V and J ends, which lost 6 bases and 2 bases, there was a span of 10 bases. CDR1 MRHNA and CDR2 SNTAGT come from the germline V gene. The CDR3 spans 13 residues. The study's findings and limits: V gene usage reportedly matched far better within twin pairs than unrelated donors.

Likely shared infections and vaccines: all three twin pairs were reared together. The origin of this receptor is a woman between 18 and 50 years old in good health. Sequencing was done on a sample of PBMCs. This chain links TRBV6-4 with TRBJ1-2; D unclear. CDR3 protein: CASRVFGNYGYTF. The CDR3 nucleotides are TGTGCCAGCAGAGTTTTTGGGAACTATGGCTACACCTTC.